A selection of T cell receptor beta chains follows, all from one sample in a study of blood T cell repertoires in COVID-19. The data were produced by immunoSEQ multiplex PCR, yet TCRdb's version contains in-frame clones alone and is incomplete. The repertoire holds about 430,000 clones, with 70% to 90% as singletons. Material for sequencing was PBMCs or T cells enriched from blood (not recorded which). The receptors here all came from a woman aged 18-29 years who had been exposed to COVID-19. Both conserved end residues are part of each CDR3. D genes are given only for firm matches. Only some rows state a clone size, as once, few, many or a class for expanded clones.

cdr3_nt	cdr3_aa	clone_size	j_call	cdr3_length	v_call	d_call
TGTGCCAGCAGTGAAACCCACTGGGGGGGCTATGGCTACACCTTC	CASSETHWGGYGYTF	NA	TRBJ1-2	15	TRBV25-1	NA
TGTGCCAGTAGTATTGTAAGGGGAAATCAGCCCCAGCATTTT	CASSIVRGNQPQHF	once	TRBJ1-5	14	TRBV19	NA
TGTGCCAGTAGTAGGACAGGGAATGAAGCTTTCTTT	CASSRTGNEAFF	few	TRBJ1-1	12	TRBV19	TRBD1
TGTGCCAGCAGCGGTCGGTTGATTTCTGGAAACACCATATATTTT	CASSGRLISGNTIYF	NA	TRBJ1-3	15	TRBV4-2	NA
TGTGCCAGCATCCCCACAGGGGGCACCGGGGAGCTGTTTTTT	CASIPTGGTGELFF	once	TRBJ2-2	14	TRBV5-5	TRBD1
TGTGCCAGCAGCCCGCGGACAAGCCATGGCTACACCTTC	CASSPRTSHGYTF	NA	TRBJ1-2	13	TRBV9	NA
TGTGCCAGCAGTGGGGGGGACAGGGGCGGTCAGCCCCAGCATTTT	CASSGGDRGGQPQHF	NA	TRBJ1-5	15	TRBV27	TRBD1
TGTGCCACCCTCGATACAGGGATGAACGGTAATGGCTACACCTTC	CATLDTGMNGNGYTF	NA	TRBJ1-2	15	TRBV28	NA
TGTGCCAGCAGCGGTCTGGCTAGCGGGAGTTATGATACGCAGTATTTT	CASSGLASGSYDTQYF	NA	TRBJ2-3	16	TRBV5-4	TRBD2
TGTGCCAGCTCACCCCGGCGGGGGAGCGGACTAGCGGGAGGGCAATACGAGCAGTACTTC	CASSPRRGSGLAGGQYEQYF	NA	TRBJ2-7	20	TRBV18	TRBD2
TGTGCCAGCAGTTTATGGACTAGCGGCCTTAATACGCAGTATTTT	CASSLWTSGLNTQYF	NA	TRBJ2-3	15	TRBV28	TRBD2
TGTGCCAGCCGCCTGGGCAGGGGGCGCCCCGAGATTAAGGATACGCAGTATTTT	CASRLGRGRPEIKDTQYF	NA	TRBJ2-3	18	TRBV27	TRBD1
TGTGCCAGCACCCTTGGAGGCGTCTGGGGACAGAGCTCCTACGAGCAGTACTTC	CASTLGGVWGQSSYEQYF	NA	TRBJ2-7	18	TRBV5-8	TRBD1
TGTGCCAGCAGCTTGGTCGGGGGGCGGGACACTGAAGCTTTCTTT	CASSLVGGRDTEAFF	few	TRBJ1-1	15	TRBV5-8	NA
TGTGCCAGCAGCTACGTAGTCGGGTCGCTCGAGCAGTTCTTC	CASSYVVGSLEQFF	NA	TRBJ2-1	14	TRBV7-2	NA
TGTGCCAGCAGTGTCTCTAGCGGGGCACTTAATGAGCAGTTCTTC	CASSVSSGALNEQFF	NA	TRBJ2-1	15	TRBV6-4	TRBD2
TGTGCCAGCAGCTCCGGACTAGCGGGAGAATGGTACGAGCAGTACTTC	CASSSGLAGEWYEQYF	NA	TRBJ2-7	16	TRBV28	TRBD2
TGTGCCAGCAGCTTAGCGATGACAGGGGAACTCGAGCAGTACTTC	CASSLAMTGELEQYF	NA	TRBJ2-7	15	TRBV7-9	TRBD1
TGCGCCAGCAGCTCCGGGACAGGGACACCGAACACTGAAGCTTTCTTT	CASSSGTGTPNTEAFF	NA	TRBJ1-1	16	TRBV5-1	TRBD1
TGTGCCAGTAGATATACCGGGGAGCTGTTTTTT	CASRYTGELFF	NA	TRBJ2-2	11	TRBV19	NA
TGTGCCAGCAGCCGACAGGGTAATAACTATGGCTACACCTTC	CASSRQGNNYGYTF	few	TRBJ1-2	14	TRBV16	TRBD1
TGCGCCAGCAGCTTGCCGACTAGCGGTGTTACCTACGAGCAGTACTTC	CASSLPTSGVTYEQYF	NA	TRBJ2-7	16	TRBV5-1	TRBD2
TGTGCCAGCTCACCACCCCAGGACAGGGGCTACAATGAGCAGTTCTTC	CASSPPQDRGYNEQFF	NA	TRBJ2-1	16	TRBV18	TRBD1
TGTGCCAGCAGTTATTCTCGGGGACTTGAAGCTTTCTTT	CASSYSRGLEAFF	NA	TRBJ1-1	13	TRBV6-5	NA
TGTGCCAGTAGCCGCGCGGCTCAGGGGTCCTACGAGCAGTACTTC	CASSRAAQGSYEQYF	NA	TRBJ2-7	15	TRBV19	NA
TGTGCCAGCAGTTTCGTTGGGGCCAACGTCCTGACTTTC	CASSFVGANVLTF	NA	TRBJ2-6	13	TRBV28	NA
TGTGCCAGCAGCTTAGAGTTCCAGGTCTACAATGAGCAGTTCTTC	CASSLEFQVYNEQFF	NA	TRBJ2-1	15	TRBV7-9	NA
TGTGCCAGCAGTTTTCCGCTGACTTATGGCTACACCTTC	CASSFPLTYGYTF	NA	TRBJ1-2	13	TRBV28	NA
TGTGCCAGCAGCCAAGCGGGGGGAGGTGTTTACGAGCAGTACTTC	CASSQAGGGVYEQYF	NA	TRBJ2-7	15	TRBV3-1/TRBV3-2	TRBD2
TGTGCCAGCAGTGATCCATGGGGGGGGAAGGGATCCTACGAGCAGTACTTC	CASSDPWGGKGSYEQYF	NA	TRBJ2-7	17	TRBV6-1	TRBD2
TGTGCCAGCAGCCTTACAGGGCGCACTGAAGCTTTCTTT	CASSLTGRTEAFF	few	TRBJ1-1	13	TRBV7-6	NA
TGCGCCAGCAGCTCCCCCGGACTATTAAACGAGCAGTACTTC	CASSSPGLLNEQYF	NA	TRBJ2-7	14	TRBV5-1	NA
TGTGCCAGCAGGCTGACAGGCTCCTACGAGCAGTACTTC	CASRLTGSYEQYF	NA	TRBJ2-7	13	TRBV6-6	NA
TGTGCCAGCAGCAAAGACGGACAGTTAAACTATGGCTACACCTTC	CASSKDGQLNYGYTF	NA	TRBJ1-2	15	TRBV7-2	NA
TGTGCCAGCAGGGACAGAAGGAATGAAAAACTGTTTTTT	CASRDRRNEKLFF	NA	TRBJ1-4	13	TRBV6-6	NA
TGTGCCAGCAGCGCTGGGAGTAATGAGCAGTTCTTC	CASSAGSNEQFF	NA	TRBJ2-1	12	TRBV11-2	NA
TGTGCCAGCAGTTTGGAGGAGTATAGCAATCAGCCCCAGCATTTT	CASSLEEYSNQPQHF	NA	TRBJ1-5	15	TRBV28	NA
TGTGCCAGCAAGGACCGATATAGCGTAAATACGCAGTATTTT	CASKDRYSVNTQYF	once	TRBJ2-3	14	TRBV6-5	NA
TGTGCCAGCATCTGGGACAGTTCTAGCTATGGCTACACCTTC	CASIWDSSSYGYTF	NA	TRBJ1-2	14	TRBV6-5	TRBD1
TGTGCCAGCAGTTTCGGACTAGCGGGAATCCTTAATGAGCAGTTCTTC	CASSFGLAGILNEQFF	NA	TRBJ2-1	16	TRBV5-4	TRBD2
TGTGCCACCAGGGACAGGGGACTCCTTAACTATGGCTACACCTTC	CATRDRGLLNYGYTF	once	TRBJ1-2	15	TRBV28	TRBD1
TGTGCCAGCACAGGGGACCGACTGGGACTAGCCCTAGACAATGAGCAGTTCTTC	CASTGDRLGLALDNEQFF	NA	TRBJ2-1	18	TRBV28	TRBD2
TGCGCCAGCAGCTTGTCTGAGGATTCACCCCTCCACTTT	CASSLSEDSPLHF	NA	TRBJ1-6	13	TRBV5-1	NA
TGTGCCACCGAGAACAGGGAGAACACCGGGGAGCTGTTTTTT	CATENRENTGELFF	once	TRBJ2-2	14	TRBV24-1	NA
TGTGCCAGCCGGACAGGGGGCAACTCCGGGGAGCTGTTTTTT	CASRTGGNSGELFF	NA	TRBJ2-2	14	TRBV28	TRBD1
TGTGCCAGCAGTACCACGGGCAATCAGCCCCAGCATTTT	CASSTTGNQPQHF	few	TRBJ1-5	13	TRBV6-5	NA
TGTGCCACCAGTTCTGGCCTCCTCTATGGCTACACCTTC	CATSSGLLYGYTF	NA	TRBJ1-2	13	TRBV24-1	NA
TGTGCCAGCAGCTCGGGGGACCGCTTCAGGGAGCAGTACTTC	CASSSGDRFREQYF	NA	TRBJ2-7	14	TRBV5-5	NA
TGTGCTAGTGGTTTGGTAGGGGGACAGGGGGTATACAATGAGCAGTTCTTC	CASGLVGGQGVYNEQFF	NA	TRBJ2-1	17	TRBV12-5	TRBD1
TGTGCCAGCAGAATCGGGGTGGATGGCTACACCTTC	CASRIGVDGYTF	few	TRBJ1-2	12	TRBV25-1	NA
TGTGCTAGTGGTTTGCCTGGACAGGATCGCTCCTACGAGCAGTACTTC	CASGLPGQDRSYEQYF	NA	TRBJ2-7	16	TRBV12-5	TRBD1
TGTGCCAGCAGCTCGGAGGTCGGGGGGCGCTTTGATTCACCCCTCCACTTT	CASSSEVGGRFDSPLHF	NA	TRBJ1-6	17	TRBV5-4	NA
TGTGCCAGCAGTGCCCAGGGGAGCACCGGGGAGCTGTTTTTT	CASSAQGSTGELFF	NA	TRBJ2-2	14	TRBV25-1	NA
TGTGCCAGCAGCACGGACAGTAATGAGCAGTTCTTC	CASSTDSNEQFF	NA	TRBJ2-1	12	TRBV7-2	NA
TGTGCCACCAGTGAAGCGGGGCCAGATGCGCAGTATTTT	CATSEAGPDAQYF	NA	TRBJ2-3	13	TRBV24-1	TRBD2
TGTGCCAGCAGCGAGGGGGAGTACGAGCAGTACTTC	CASSEGEYEQYF	NA	TRBJ2-7	12	TRBV2	NA
TGTGCCATCAGTGAGTCCAGACAGGGGGCGGATAATGAGCAGTTCTTC	CAISESRQGADNEQFF	NA	TRBJ2-1	16	TRBV10-3	TRBD1